The rows below give T cell receptor beta chains drawn from one sample of a study of PD-1 blockade in mismatch repair-deficient tumors. Using immunoSEQ multiplex PCR, the repertoire was profiled, and TCRdb retains in-frame clones only, with some absent. This sample has about 110,000 clones, with over 65% found just once. Material: peripheral blood, obtained about 13 months after starting pembrolizumab. The receptors come from an adult with mismatch repair-deficient cancer. CDR3s include the opening cysteine and the closing phenylalanine or tryptophan. Fields, in order: CDR3 protein, CDR3 DNA, D gene, V gene, clone size, J gene. The D gene is left open where the match is weak. Rows may omit the clone size; those that give it use once, few, many or a size class.

CASSLAGDLGSETQYF | TGTGCCAGCAGCTTAGCGGGGGACCTTGGGAGCGAGACCCAGTACTTC | NA | TRBV11-3 | NA | TRBJ2-5
CASRLDRGLAFF | TGTGCCAGCAGACTAGACAGGGGGCTTGCTTTCTTT | TRBD1 | TRBV6-5 | NA | TRBJ1-1
CASSLVGRLAGAAQYF | TGTGCCAGCAGCTTGGTGGGTCGACTAGCGGGAGCAGCGCAGTATTTT | TRBD2 | TRBV5-8 | NA | TRBJ2-3
CASSLTMGGEKLFF | TGTGCCAGCAGCCTTACGATGGGGGGTGAAAAACTGTTTTTT | NA | TRBV7-9 | NA | TRBJ1-4
CAWSREGAGSSYGYTF | TGTGCCTGGAGTCGGGAGGGGGCTGGTTCTTCCTATGGCTACACCTTC | TRBD1 | TRBV30 | NA | TRBJ1-2
CASSLWAMGQGLYEQYF | TGTGCCAGCAGTTTATGGGCGATGGGGCAGGGGCTTTACGAGCAGTACTTC | NA | TRBV27 | NA | TRBJ2-7
CASSIGLAGGRETQYF | TGTGCCAGTAGTATCGGACTAGCGGGAGGTCGGGAGACCCAGTACTTC | TRBD2 | TRBV19 | NA | TRBJ2-5
CASSVGQANTEAFF | TGTGCCAGCAGCGTAGGACAGGCCAACACTGAAGCTTTCTTT | NA | TRBV9 | NA | TRBJ1-1
CASRPDTGSTYGYTF | TGTGCCAGCAGACCCGACACGGGGTCGACCTATGGCTACACCTTC | NA | TRBV5-4 | NA | TRBJ1-2
CASSGDRANEKLFF | TGTGCCAGTAGCGGAGACCGGGCGAATGAAAAACTGTTTTTT | NA | TRBV19 | NA | TRBJ1-4
CASTGQGSTEAFF | TGTGCCAGCACAGGACAGGGGAGCACTGAAGCTTTCTTT | TRBD1 | TRBV6-5 | NA | TRBJ1-1
CASSPGTAANTEAFF | TGTGCCAGCAGTCCAGGGACAGCAGCGAACACTGAAGCTTTCTTT | TRBD1 | TRBV28 | NA | TRBJ1-1
CASSYGTSRLQHF | TGTGCCAGCAGTTACGGGACTTCACGCCTCCAGCATTTT | NA | TRBV6-5 | few | TRBJ1-5
CASSIQQGTGEQYF | TGTGCCAGCAGTATCCAACAGGGTACGGGCGAGCAGTACTTC | NA | TRBV6-5 | few | TRBJ2-7
CASSLPIEGVNTGELFF | TGTGCCAGCAGCCTTCCTATAGAAGGAGTGAACACCGGGGAGCTGTTTTTT | NA | TRBV13 | NA | TRBJ2-2
CASYDRGHTEAFF | TGTGCCAGCTATGACAGGGGGCACACTGAAGCTTTCTTT | TRBD1 | TRBV19 | NA | TRBJ1-1
CASSPQLEPGELFF | TGTGCCAGCAGTCCTCAACTAGAGCCCGGGGAGCTGTTTTTT | NA | TRBV2 | NA | TRBJ2-2
CASSLLTQGRAEAFF | TGTGCCAGCAGCTTATTAACGCAGGGTAGAGCTGAAGCTTTCTTT | NA | TRBV7-2 | NA | TRBJ1-1
CASSQGRRTGDGYTF | TGCGCCAGCAGCCAAGGAAGGAGGACAGGGGATGGCTACACCTTC | TRBD1 | TRBV4-1 | NA | TRBJ1-2
CASSGTGYSNQPQHF | TGTGCCAGCAGTGGTACAGGGTATAGCAATCAGCCCCAGCATTTT | NA | TRBV27 | NA | TRBJ1-5
CASSPPSGREYEQYF | TGTGCCAGCTCACCACCCAGCGGGAGAGAATACGAGCAGTACTTC | TRBD2 | TRBV18 | once | TRBJ2-7
CASRAGVTNTGELFF | TGTGCCAGTAGGGCCGGGGTCACGAACACCGGGGAGCTGTTTTTT | NA | TRBV19 | NA | TRBJ2-2
CASSRGEIGQTEAFF | TGTGCCAGCAGCCGAGGGGAAATTGGGCAAACTGAAGCTTTCTTT | NA | TRBV9 | once | TRBJ1-1
CSVGRDLGEQYF | TGCAGCGTGGGACGGGACTTAGGCGAGCAGTACTTC | NA | TRBV29-1 | once | TRBJ2-7
CASSLVGREGKYEQYF | TGTGCCAGCAGCTTAGTCGGGCGGGAGGGGAAATACGAGCAGTACTTC | TRBD2 | TRBV7-6 | NA | TRBJ2-7
CASSLGTGGRQPQHF | TGTGCCAGCAGCTTGGGGACAGGGGGTCGGCAGCCCCAGCATTTT | TRBD1 | TRBV5-6 | NA | TRBJ1-5
CASRPRLEGKNIQYF | TGTGCCAGCAGACCCCGACTGGAAGGGAAAAACATTCAGTACTTC | NA | TRBV5-8 | NA | TRBJ2-4
CASSLRGAGRIQYF | TGTGCCAGCAGCCTGCGGGGGGCAGGTCGTATTCAGTACTTC | TRBD2 | TRBV7-2 | NA | TRBJ2-4
CASSLRGTMNTEAFF | TGTGCCAGCAGCCTCCGCGGGACCATGAACACTGAAGCTTTCTTT | NA | TRBV9 | few | TRBJ1-1
CAWLSTGKETQYF | TGTGCCTGGTTGTCGACAGGGAAAGAGACCCAGTACTTC | TRBD1 | TRBV30 | few | TRBJ2-5
CAWTGGGRVGKTQYF | TGTGCCTGGACAGGGGGAGGGAGGGTAGGAAAGACCCAGTACTTC | NA | TRBV30 | NA | TRBJ2-5
CASSSLGGYLDNEQFF | TGCGCCAGCAGCTCATTAGGGGGTTACCTGGACAATGAGCAGTTCTTC | NA | TRBV5-1 | NA | TRBJ2-1
CASGSAPNQPQHF | TGTGCTAGTGGTTCCGCCCCCAATCAGCCCCAGCATTTT | NA | TRBV12-5 | few | TRBJ1-5
CASSSDRVGVYGYTF | TGCGCCAGCAGCTCGGACAGGGTAGGGGTCTATGGCTACACCTTC | TRBD1 | TRBV5-1 | once | TRBJ1-2
CASSELSGRGTGELFF | TGTGCCAGCAGTGAACTTAGCGGCAGGGGTACCGGGGAGCTGTTTTTT | NA | TRBV6-1 | NA | TRBJ2-2
CASSSYRETQYF | TGTGCCAGCAGTTCCTACCGGGAGACCCAGTACTTC | NA | TRBV6-5 | NA | TRBJ2-5
CASSPRTELNTEAFF | TGTGCCAGCAGCCCGAGGACAGAGTTGAACACTGAAGCTTTCTTT | NA | TRBV7-9 | NA | TRBJ1-1
CASSQDRAGGGTDTQYF | TGCGCCAGCAGCCAAGATCGAGCGGGGGGGGGCACAGATACGCAGTATTTT | TRBD2 | TRBV4-1 | NA | TRBJ2-3
CASSLAARRGDEQFF | TGTGCCAGCAGCTTAGCAGCTCGCAGGGGAGATGAGCAGTTCTTC | NA | TRBV7-3 | NA | TRBJ2-1
CASSRGNWGNQPQHF | TGTGCCAGCAGCCGGGGGAACTGGGGCAATCAGCCCCAGCATTTT | NA | TRBV7-2 | NA | TRBJ1-5
CASSSGREFTEAFF | TGTGCCAGTAGTTCGGGGAGGGAGTTCACTGAAGCTTTCTTT | NA | TRBV19 | NA | TRBJ1-1
CASSSPKAGVLDTQYF | TGTGCCAGCAGCTCGCCGAAAGCGGGAGTCTTGGATACGCAGTATTTT | TRBD2 | TRBV5-4 | NA | TRBJ2-3
CASSSGTSGVPYQETQYF | TGTGCCAGCAGCTCAGGGACTAGCGGAGTACCGTACCAAGAGACCCAGTACTTC | TRBD2 | TRBV7-6 | NA | TRBJ2-5
CAWSVGAGLPGDADTQYF | TGTGCCTGGAGTGTCGGAGCGGGACTACCGGGGGACGCAGATACGCAGTATTTT | TRBD2 | TRBV30 | NA | TRBJ2-3
CASSTGGTDTQYF | TGTGCCAGCAGTACGGGAGGAACAGATACGCAGTATTTT | TRBD2 | TRBV28 | NA | TRBJ2-3
CASSFGDSYEQYF | TGTGCCAGCAGCTTCGGAGACTCCTACGAGCAGTACTTC | NA | TRBV11-2 | NA | TRBJ2-7
CASTRNEAFF | TGTGCCAGCACCCGTAATGAAGCTTTCTTT | NA | TRBV6-5 | NA | TRBJ1-1
CASGEDRHNEQFF | TGTGCCAGCGGAGAGGACAGACACAATGAGCAGTTCTTC | NA | TRBV2 | NA | TRBJ2-1